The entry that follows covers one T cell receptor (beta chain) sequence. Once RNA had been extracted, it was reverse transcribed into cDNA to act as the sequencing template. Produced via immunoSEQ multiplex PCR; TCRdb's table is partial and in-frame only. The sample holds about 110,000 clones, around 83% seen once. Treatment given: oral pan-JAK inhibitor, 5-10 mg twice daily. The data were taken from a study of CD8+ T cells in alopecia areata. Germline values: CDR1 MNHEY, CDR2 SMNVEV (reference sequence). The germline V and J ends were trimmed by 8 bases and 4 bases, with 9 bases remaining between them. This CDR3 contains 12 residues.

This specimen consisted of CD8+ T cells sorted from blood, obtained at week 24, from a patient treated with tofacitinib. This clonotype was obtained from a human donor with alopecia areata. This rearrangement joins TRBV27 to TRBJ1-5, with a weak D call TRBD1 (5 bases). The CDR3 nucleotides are TGTGCCAGCGGGGAGGGGAATCAGCCCCAGCATTTT. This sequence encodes CASGEGNQPQHF.